These 9 T cell receptor beta chains came from one sample sequenced in a study of shared clonotypes between healthy human individuals. Sequencing was performed with immunoSEQ multiplex PCR; in TCRdb, only in-frame clones are kept and a portion is missing. The data hold about 2,500,000 clones, with just over 90% observed a single time. The sample consisted of naive CD4+ T cells sorted from blood. Subset in this sample: CD45RA+ positively selected. The receptor set was obtained from a man between 18 and 35 years old in good health.

The CDR3 here is CASSQGLQRTQYF. The CDR3 nucleotides are TGTGCCAGCAGCCAAGGTCTTCAACGCACGCAGTATTTT. This chain links TRBV14 with TRBJ2-3, with D unclear. Trimming stripped 1 base from V and 9 bases from J, with 11 bases between. Germline CDR1 and CDR2: SGHDN and FVKESK. This CDR3 region has 13 residues.

This clone was detected once. This sample also contains other DNA sequences that code for the same CDR3. The chain has TRBV7-9 and TRBJ2-3, with no clear D. This CDR3 is built from 13 residues. CDR1 and CDR2 (germline): SEHNR, FQNEAQ (reference sequence). The V end was cut by 5 bases, the J end by 2 bases, with 8 bases between. The CDR3 sequence is CASSPSLTDTQYF. The CDR3 nucleotides read TGTGCCAGCAGCCCTAGTCTCACAGATACGCAGTATTTT.

The chain links TRBV5-1 to TRBJ1-1; tentative D call: TRBD1 (5 bases). Between the trimmed V and J ends, which lost 0 bases and 1 base, there was a span of 10 bases. The CDR3 totals 15 residues. CDR1 is SGHRS, CDR2 YFSETQ, per germline. Here the CDR3 reads CASSLVQTANTEAFF. In nucleotides, the CDR3 is TGCGCCAGCAGCTTGGTACAGACAGCGAACACTGAAGCTTTCTTT.

The rearrangement joins TRBV6-6 to TRBJ1-5; D gene uncertain. This CDR3 contains 16 residues. Germline CDR1 is MNHNY and CDR2 is SVGAGI (reference sequence). The V and J ends lost 0 bases and 6 bases respectively, with 15 bases between them. This CDR3 reads CASSYSSGISSQPQHF. CDR3 bases: TGTGCCAGCAGTTACTCGAGTGGCATTTCTAGTCAGCCCCAGCATTTT.

The rearrangement links TRBV5-1 to TRBJ2-7; D uncertain. The CDR3 contains 14 residues. Germline assignment: CDR1 SGHRS and CDR2 YFSETQ. V lost 0 bases to trimming and J lost 2 bases, with 9 bases between them. Here the CDR3 reads CASSLASDPYEQYF. The CDR3 DNA follows: TGCGCCAGCAGCTTGGCGTCGGATCCCTACGAGCAGTACTTC. Complete variable domain (other parts from reference TRBV5-1 and TRBJ2-7): KAGVTQTPRYLIKTRGQQVTLSCSPISGHRSVSWYQQTPGQGLQFLFEYFSETQRNKGNFPGRFSGRQFSNSRSEMNVSTLELGDSALYLCASSLASDPYEQYFGPGTRLTVT.

Details on this clone: Other DNA sequences in the same sample also yield this CDR3. V and J are TRBV9 and TRBJ2-3; D possibly corresponds to TRBD2 (6 bases). The CDR3 sequence is 15 residues long. The V gene lost 0 bases and the J gene lost 0 bases, with 8 bases spanning the gap. CDR1 is SGDLS, CDR2 YYNGEE, per germline. CDR3 nucleotide sequence: TGTGCCAGCAGCGTAGGGGGGGTGAGCACAGATACGCAGTATTTT. As protein: CASSVGGVSTDTQYF.

J is TRBJ2-7 and V is TRBV30; TRBD1 aligns across 8 bases. The CDR3 spans 16 residues. Germline V gene sequence: CDR1 GTSNPN, CDR2 SVGIG (reference sequence). The J segment lost 0 bases and the V segment lost 2 bases, leaving 9 bases of the junction unmatched. CDR3 sequence reads: CAWSKTGTGTSYEQYF. The CDR3 DNA is TGTGCCTGGAGTAAAACCGGGACAGGCACCTCCTACGAGCAGTACTTC.

J is TRBJ2-1 and V is TRBV2, with 9 bases that match TRBD2. With V trimmed by 6 bases and J by 1 base, 1 base remained unmatched. Germline V gives CDR1 SNHLY, CDR2 FYNNEI. This CDR3 has 14 residues. The CDR3 spells CASRTSGSYNEQFF. The CDR3 DNA reads TGTGCCAGCAGGACTAGCGGATCCTACAATGAGCAGTTCTTC.

The CDR3 region has the DNA TGTGCCAGCTCACCACCTGGGGGGCCCAGCTCCTACGAGCAGTACTTC. Translated: CASSPPGGPSSYEQYF. The chain combines TRBV18 with TRBJ2-7, with D possibly being TRBD1 or TRBD2 (6 bases each). The CDR3 is 16 residues long. The ends were cut back, 0 bases at V and 0 bases at J, with 12 bases in the middle. CDR1 and CDR2 from the germline V gene are KGHSH and LQKENI.